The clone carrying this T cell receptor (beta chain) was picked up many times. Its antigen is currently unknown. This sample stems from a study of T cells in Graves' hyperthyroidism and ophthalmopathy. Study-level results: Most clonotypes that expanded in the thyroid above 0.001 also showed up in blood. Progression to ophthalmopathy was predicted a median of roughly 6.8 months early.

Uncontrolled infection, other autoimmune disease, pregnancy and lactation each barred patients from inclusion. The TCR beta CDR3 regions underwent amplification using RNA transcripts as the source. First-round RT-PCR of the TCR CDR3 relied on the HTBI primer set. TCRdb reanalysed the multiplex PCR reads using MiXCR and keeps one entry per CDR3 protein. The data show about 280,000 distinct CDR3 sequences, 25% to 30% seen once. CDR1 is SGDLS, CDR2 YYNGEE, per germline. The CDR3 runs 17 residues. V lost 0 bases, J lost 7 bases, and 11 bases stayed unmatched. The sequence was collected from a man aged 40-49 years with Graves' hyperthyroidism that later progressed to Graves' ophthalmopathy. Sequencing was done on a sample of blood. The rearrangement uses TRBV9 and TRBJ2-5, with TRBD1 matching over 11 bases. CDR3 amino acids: CASSVEGTGGSKVTQYF. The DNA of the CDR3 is TGTGCCAGCAGCGTAGAGGGGACAGGGGGGTCGAAGGTGACCCAGTACTTC.